These 18 T cell receptor beta chains came from one sample sequenced in a study of sequential checkpoint blockade in melanoma. Described treatment: randomized to nivolumab then ipilimumab (arm A) or the reverse (arm B). Assay: immunoSEQ multiplex PCR; the TCRdb copy retains only in-frame clones and omits some. Of about 35,000 clones listed, just under 85% are singletons. Sequences were derived from CD8+ T cells sorted from blood (inferred from file names), sampled from a patient given nivolumab and ipilimumab in sequence. These TCRs come from a human donor with melanoma.

The chain uses TRBV9 and TRBJ1-1; 7 bases agree with TRBD1. Trimming took 0 bases from V and 4 from J; bases not matched to a gene: 3. The CDR3 contains 14 residues. Germline-derived CDR1 and CDR2 are SGDLS and YYNGEE. CDR3 amino acids: CASSVVPGGTEAFF. As DNA, the CDR3 is TGTGCCAGCAGCGTAGTCCCAGGGGGCACTGAAGCTTTCTTT.

The rearrangement links TRBV19 to TRBJ1-6; tentative D call: TRBD1 (6 bases). Between the trimmed V and J ends, which lost 0 bases and 4 bases, there was a span of 19 bases. This CDR3 contains 19 residues. Germline V CDR1 and CDR2: LNHDA, SQIVND (reference sequence). The CDR3 reads CASSIDGLQNQGYNSPLHF. The DNA for the CDR3 is TGTGCCAGTAGTATAGATGGACTCCAAAACCAGGGGTATAATTCACCCCTCCACTTT.

This clone has just one count. The CDR3 region is CASSQDEYSYTF. CDR3 sequence (DNA): TGCGCCAGCAGCCAAGATGAGTATAGCTACACCTTC. V gene TRBV4-1 combines with J gene TRBJ1-2; D unresolved. The V end lost 0 bases, the J end lost 9 bases, and 8 bases lay between the germline ends. This CDR3 contains 12 residues. The V gene's germline CDR1 is MGHRA and CDR2 YSYEKL.

The chain joins TRBV28 to TRBJ1-2; 7 bases are a match to TRBD1. CDR1 MDHEN and CDR2 SYDVKM come from the germline V gene. The CDR3 is 14 amino acids. With 2 bases clipped from V and 3 bases from J, the junction kept 3 bases outside the gene matches. This chain's CDR3 is CASSLPGQDYGYTF. DNA of the CDR3: TGTGCCAGCAGTTTACCCGGACAGGACTATGGCTACACCTTC.

The chain employs TRBV4-1 and TRBJ2-3; TRBD1 agrees at 10 bases. This CDR3 has 17 amino acids. Per germline, CDR1 MGHRA and CDR2 YSYEKL. The J segment lost 6 bases and the V segment lost 0 bases, leaving 9 bases of the junction unmatched. The chain's CDR3 is CASSQERTGGILDTQYF. In nucleotides, the CDR3 is TGCGCCAGCAGCCAAGAGAGGACAGGGGGAATTCTGGATACGCAGTATTTT.

V and J are TRBV5-1 and TRBJ1-1, with 9 positions matching TRBD1. The CDR3 totals 14 residues. The ends lost 4 bases at V and 12 bases at J; junction bases unmatched: 13. Germline V gives CDR1 SGHRS, CDR2 YFSETQ. CDR3 sequence (DNA): TGCGCCAGCAGCGGGGGACAGGGAGCCGTCTGGACTTTCTTT. Protein product: CASSGGQGAVWTFF.

The chain joins TRBV27 to TRBJ2-2; 8 bases match TRBD1. Per germline, CDR1 MNHEY and CDR2 SMNVEV (reference sequence). V was pared by 9 bases and J by 1 base, with 16 bases of the junction left unmatched. The CDR3 covers 18 residues. The CDR3 loop reads CASGGLTGAVVNTGELFF. The DNA of the CDR3 is TGTGCCAGTGGGGGGTTGACAGGGGCGGTCGTGAACACCGGGGAGCTGTTTTTT.

This chain connects TRBV19 to TRBJ1-4, with a tentative D call TRBD1 (5 bases). Looked up from germline, CDR1 is LNHDA and CDR2 is SQIVND (reference sequence). This CDR3 spans 17 amino acids. V was clipped by 5 bases and J by 0 bases, with 16 bases between them. CDR3 in DNA: TGTGCCAGTAGTCTCCTGGACGGGGGTACAACTAATGAAAAACTGTTTTTT. This gives the protein CASSLLDGGTTNEKLFF.

This chain connects TRBV7-2 to TRBJ2-7, with D tentatively TRBD2 (6 bases). CDR1 SGHTA and CDR2 FQGNSA come from the germline V gene. This CDR3 is 15 amino acids long. Deletions cut 3 bases from V and 2 bases from J, with 14 bases between. CDR3 amino acids: CASSFLRGNPYEQYF. In DNA form, the CDR3 reads TGTGCCAGCAGCTTCCTTCGCGGGAACCCCTACGAGCAGTACTTC.

The chain couples TRBV28 to TRBJ1-2; no definite D call. Germline CDR1 is MDHEN and CDR2 is SYDVKM. This CDR3 is 14 amino acids long. Trimming took 6 bases from V and 2 from J, leaving 13 bases between them. This chain's CDR3 is CASSYGEENYGYTF. CDR3 bases: TGTGCCAGCAGCTATGGGGAGGAAAACTATGGCTACACCTTC.

The chain carries TRBV28 and TRBJ1-1, with a weak D call TRBD1 (5 bases). CDR1 and CDR2 (germline): MDHEN, SYDVKM. This CDR3 has 15 residues. V lost 7 bases and J lost 4, with 19 bases in between. The CDR3 loop reads CASNTKLGLVTEAFF. The CDR3 nucleotides read TGTGCCAGCAACACCAAATTGGGGCTTGTCACTGAAGCTTTCTTT.

The chain carries TRBV7-9 and TRBJ2-7; TRBD2 matches at 8 bases. The CDR3 extends over 14 amino acids. Germline values: CDR1 SEHNR, CDR2 FQNEAQ (reference sequence). V lost 4 bases, J lost 4 bases, and 6 bases stayed unmatched. The CDR3 DNA reads TGTGCCAGCAGCTCCGGGGGGGGCTGGTACGAGCAGTACTTC. Residues: CASSSGGGWYEQYF.

V usage is TRBV5-6 and J usage is TRBJ2-7; D perhaps matches TRBD2 (6 bases). The CDR3 loop spans 13 amino acids. The V and J ends lost 4 bases and 0 bases respectively, with 8 bases between them. Germline CDR1 is SGHDT and CDR2 is YYEEEE. The CDR3 DNA reads as TGTGCCAGCAGCCAGGGACTCTCCTACGAGCAGTACTTC. The encoded protein is CASSQGLSYEQYF.

The chain links TRBV5-1 to TRBJ2-7, with D uncertain. The CDR3 spans 14 residues. Germline CDR1 is SGHRS and CDR2 is YFSETQ. V was shortened by 2 bases and J by 0 bases, with 9 bases between the two germline ends. CDR3 bases: TGCGCCAGCAGCTTCTGGTCAGACTCCTACGAGCAGTACTTC. Translation gives CASSFWSDSYEQYF.

The V gene is TRBV30, the J gene TRBJ2-5, with D tentatively TRBD2 (5 bases). The tail of the sequence fits TRBJ2-7 better, so the J call may be wrong. Germline assignment: CDR1 GTSNPN and CDR2 SVGIG (reference sequence). The CDR3 runs to 15 residues. The CDR3 is CAWSVFIGSSYEQYF. CDR3 in DNA: TGTGCCTGGAGTGTATTTATAGGGAGCTCCTACGAGCAGTACTTC.

The chain recombines TRBV5-1 with TRBJ1-5; 9 bases agree with TRBD1. Germline lookup yields CDR1 SGHRS and CDR2 YFSETQ. V was clipped by 4 bases and J by 3 bases; unmatched bases: 5. The CDR3 runs 15 residues. The CDR3, as DNA: TGCGCCAGCAGCCCCGGGACAGGGACCAATCAGCCCCAGCATTTT. Translation: CASSPGTGTNQPQHF.

In its sample, this clone was seen once. The J gene is TRBJ1-1, the V gene TRBV10-2; D is undetermined. This CDR3 spans 13 amino acids. V was pared by 5 bases and J by 0 bases, with 7 bases between. Looked up from germline, CDR1 is WSHSY and CDR2 is SAAADI. The CDR3 DNA sequence: TGCGCCAGCAGTCTAGACGTGAACACTGAAGCTTTCTTT. Its translation: CASSLDVNTEAFF.

This clone has just a few counts. This rearrangement joins TRBV28 to TRBJ2-7, with D perhaps TRBD2 (5 bases). CDR1 is MDHEN, CDR2 SYDVKM, per germline. The CDR3 totals 13 residues. Trimming pared 0 bases from V and 5 bases from J, leaving 8 bases between. CDR3 DNA: TGTGCCAGCAGTTTATGGTCCGGGAACGAGCAGTACTTC. It yields the protein CASSLWSGNEQYF.